This TCR beta chain was sequenced in a study of blood T cells in healthy people across ages. A J-beta primer mix and a sample-barcoded 5' primer were used in a second PCR of about 7 to 12 cycles. One entry per CDR3 protein, called by TCRdb with MiXCR from the 5' RACE reads. This sample has roughly 790,000 distinct CDR3 sequences, with 35% to 45% found just once. This clonotype showed up many times. The source of this sequence is a woman aged 55-69 years in good health. The sample consisted of blood.

In DNA, the CDR3 is TGTGCCAGCAGCCGCGGCGGAGGGGAGGGAGAAGAGACCCAGTACTTC. Translating gives CASSRGGGEGEETQYF. This rearrangement joins TRBV6-2 or TRBV6-3 to TRBJ2-5, with 7 bases aligning to TRBD2. V was clipped by 6 bases and J by 3 bases; unmatched bases: 13. This CDR3 region has 16 residues. Germline CDR1 reads MNHEY; CDR2 reads SVGEGT.